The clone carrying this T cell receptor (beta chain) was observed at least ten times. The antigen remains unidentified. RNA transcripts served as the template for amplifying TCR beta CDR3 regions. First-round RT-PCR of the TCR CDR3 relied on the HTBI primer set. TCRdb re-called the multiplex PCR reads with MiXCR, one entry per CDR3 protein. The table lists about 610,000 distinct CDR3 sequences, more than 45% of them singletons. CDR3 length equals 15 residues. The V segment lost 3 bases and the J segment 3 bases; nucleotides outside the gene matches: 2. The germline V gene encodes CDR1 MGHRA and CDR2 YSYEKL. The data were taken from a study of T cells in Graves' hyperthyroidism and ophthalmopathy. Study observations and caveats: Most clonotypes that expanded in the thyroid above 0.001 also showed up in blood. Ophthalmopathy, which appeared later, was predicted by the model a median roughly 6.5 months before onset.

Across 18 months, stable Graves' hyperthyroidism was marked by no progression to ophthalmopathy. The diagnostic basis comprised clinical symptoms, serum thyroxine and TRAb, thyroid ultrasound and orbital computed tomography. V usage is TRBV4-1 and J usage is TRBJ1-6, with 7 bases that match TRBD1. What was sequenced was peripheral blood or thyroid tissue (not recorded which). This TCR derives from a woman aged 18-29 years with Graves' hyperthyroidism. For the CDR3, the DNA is TGCGCCAGCAGCCAGGCAGGGGGCTATAATTCACCCCTCCACTTT. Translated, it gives CASSQAGGYNSPLHF.